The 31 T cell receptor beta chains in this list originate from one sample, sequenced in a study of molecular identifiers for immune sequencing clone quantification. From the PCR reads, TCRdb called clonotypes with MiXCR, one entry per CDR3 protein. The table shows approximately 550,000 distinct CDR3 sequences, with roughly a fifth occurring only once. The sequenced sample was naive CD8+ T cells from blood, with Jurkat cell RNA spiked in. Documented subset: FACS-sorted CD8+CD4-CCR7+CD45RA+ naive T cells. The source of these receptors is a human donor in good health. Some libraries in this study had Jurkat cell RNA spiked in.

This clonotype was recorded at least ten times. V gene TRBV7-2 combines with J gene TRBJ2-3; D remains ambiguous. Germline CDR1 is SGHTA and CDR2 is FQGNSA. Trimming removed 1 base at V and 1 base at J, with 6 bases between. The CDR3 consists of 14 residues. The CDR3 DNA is TGTGCCAGCAGCTTAGGCGCGGGCACAGATACGCAGTATTTT. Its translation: CASSLGAGTDTQYF.

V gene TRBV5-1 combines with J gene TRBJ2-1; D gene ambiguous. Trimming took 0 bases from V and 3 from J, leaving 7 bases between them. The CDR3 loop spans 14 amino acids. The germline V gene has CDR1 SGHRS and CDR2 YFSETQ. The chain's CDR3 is CASSLVQNYNEQFF. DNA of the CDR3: TGCGCCAGCAGCTTGGTTCAGAACTACAATGAGCAGTTCTTC.

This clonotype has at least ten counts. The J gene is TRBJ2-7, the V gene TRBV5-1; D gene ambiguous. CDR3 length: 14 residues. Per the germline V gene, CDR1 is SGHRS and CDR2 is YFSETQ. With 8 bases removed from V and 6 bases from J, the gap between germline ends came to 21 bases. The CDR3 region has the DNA TGCGCCAGTCAGCCGGACCCTCAATGGCGCGAGCAGTACTTC. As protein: CASQPDPQWREQYF.

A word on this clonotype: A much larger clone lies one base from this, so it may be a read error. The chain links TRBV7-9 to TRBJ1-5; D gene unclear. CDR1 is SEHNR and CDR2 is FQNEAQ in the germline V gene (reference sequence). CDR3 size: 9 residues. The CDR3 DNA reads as TGTGCCAGCAGCTGCACCGAGTATTTT. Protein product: CASSCTEYF.

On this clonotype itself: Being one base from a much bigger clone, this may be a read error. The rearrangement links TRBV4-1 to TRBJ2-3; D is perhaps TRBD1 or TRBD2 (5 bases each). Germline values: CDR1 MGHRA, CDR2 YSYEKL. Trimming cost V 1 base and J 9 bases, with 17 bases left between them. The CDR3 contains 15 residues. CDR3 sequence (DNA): TGCGCCAGCAGCCAAGGGCCCCGGGACCGTCAAACGCAGTATTTT. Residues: CASSQGPRDRQTQYF.

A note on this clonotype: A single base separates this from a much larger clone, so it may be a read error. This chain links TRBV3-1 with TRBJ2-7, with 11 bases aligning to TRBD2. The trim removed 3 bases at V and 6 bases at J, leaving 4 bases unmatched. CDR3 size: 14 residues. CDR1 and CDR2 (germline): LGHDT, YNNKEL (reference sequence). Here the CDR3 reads CASSQGLAESEQYF. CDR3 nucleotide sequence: TGTGCCAGCAGCCAGGGACTAGCGGAGTCCGAGCAGTACTTC.

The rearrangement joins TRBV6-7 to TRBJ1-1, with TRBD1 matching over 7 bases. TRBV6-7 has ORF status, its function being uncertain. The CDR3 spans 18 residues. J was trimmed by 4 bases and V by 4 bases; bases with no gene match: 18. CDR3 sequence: CASSLPRGQRLRGTEAFF. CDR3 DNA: TGTGCCAGCAGTTTACCCCGGGGACAGAGGCTTCGGGGCACTGAAGCTTTCTTT.

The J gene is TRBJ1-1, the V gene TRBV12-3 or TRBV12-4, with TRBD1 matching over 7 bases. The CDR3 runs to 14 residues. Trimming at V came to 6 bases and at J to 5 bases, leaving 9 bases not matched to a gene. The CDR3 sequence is CASSPGTVGTEAFF. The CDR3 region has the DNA TGTGCCAGCAGCCCCGGGACAGTTGGGACTGAAGCTTTCTTT.

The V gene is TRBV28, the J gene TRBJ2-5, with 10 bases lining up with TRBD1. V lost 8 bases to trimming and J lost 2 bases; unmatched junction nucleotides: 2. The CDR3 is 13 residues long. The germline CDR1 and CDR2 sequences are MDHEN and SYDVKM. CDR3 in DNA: TGTGCCAGCCAGGGACAGGGGCAAGAGACCCAGTACTTC. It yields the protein CASQGQGQETQYF.

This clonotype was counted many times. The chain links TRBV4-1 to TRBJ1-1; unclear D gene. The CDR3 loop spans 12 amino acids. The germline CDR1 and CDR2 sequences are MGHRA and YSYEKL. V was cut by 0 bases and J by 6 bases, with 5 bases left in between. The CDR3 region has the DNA TGCGCCAGCAGCCAAGATGGTTCTGAAGCTTTCTTT. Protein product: CASSQDGSEAFF.

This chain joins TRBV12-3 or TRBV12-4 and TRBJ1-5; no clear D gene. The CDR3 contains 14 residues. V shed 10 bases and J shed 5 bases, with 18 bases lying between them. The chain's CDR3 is CATTHLRADQPQHF. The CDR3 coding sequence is TGTGCCACGACCCACCTCCGGGCGGATCAGCCCCAGCATTTT.

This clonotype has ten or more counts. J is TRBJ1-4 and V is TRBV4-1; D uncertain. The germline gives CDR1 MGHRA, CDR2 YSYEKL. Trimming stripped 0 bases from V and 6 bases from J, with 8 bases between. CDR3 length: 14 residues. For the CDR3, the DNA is TGCGCCAGCAGCCAAGATGCAGTAGATGAAAAACTGTTTTTT. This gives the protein CASSQDAVDEKLFF.

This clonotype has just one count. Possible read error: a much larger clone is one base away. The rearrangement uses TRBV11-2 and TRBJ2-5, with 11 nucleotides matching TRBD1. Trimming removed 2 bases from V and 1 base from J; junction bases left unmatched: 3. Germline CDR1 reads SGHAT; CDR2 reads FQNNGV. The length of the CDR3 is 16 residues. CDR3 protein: CASSLTGTGGQETQYF. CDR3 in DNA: TGTGCCAGCAGCTTAACCGGGACAGGGGGCCAAGAGACCCAGTACTTC. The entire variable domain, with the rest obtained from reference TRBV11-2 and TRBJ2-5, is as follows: EAGVAQSPRYKIIEKRQSVAFWCNPISGHATLYWYQQILGQGPKLLIQFQNNGVVDDSQLPKDRFSAERLKGVDSTLKIQPAKLEDSAVYLCASSLTGTGGQETQYFGPGTRLLVL.

This CDR3 reads CASRQDENGFGELFF. CDR3 in DNA: TGTGCCAGCAGACAAGACGAGAACGGATTCGGGGAGCTGTTTTTT. The chain carries TRBV7-7 and TRBJ2-2; D gene uncertain. From germline, CDR1 is SSHAT and CDR2 FNYEAQ (reference sequence). The V end was cut by 6 bases, the J end by 7 bases, with 18 bases between. The CDR3 is 15 amino acids.

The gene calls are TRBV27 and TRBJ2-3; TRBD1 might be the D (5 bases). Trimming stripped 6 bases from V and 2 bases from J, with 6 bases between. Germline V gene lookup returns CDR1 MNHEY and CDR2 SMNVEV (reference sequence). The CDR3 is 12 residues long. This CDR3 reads CASSRDTDTQYF. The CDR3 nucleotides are TGTGCCAGCAGCAGGGACACAGATACGCAGTATTTT.

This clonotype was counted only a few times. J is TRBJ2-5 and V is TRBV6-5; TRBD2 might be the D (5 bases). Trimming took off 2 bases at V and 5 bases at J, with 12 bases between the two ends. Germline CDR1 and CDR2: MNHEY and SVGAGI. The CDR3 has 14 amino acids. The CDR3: CASSYGTSGETQYF. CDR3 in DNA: TGTGCCAGCAGTTACGGTACTAGTGGGGAGACCCAGTACTTC.

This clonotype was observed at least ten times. CDR3 in DNA: TGCGCCAGCAGCCACAGACAGGACTATGAAGCTTTCTTT. Its protein product is CASSHRQDYEAFF. The V gene is TRBV4-1, the J gene TRBJ1-1, with D perhaps matching TRBD1 (6 bases). Germline V CDR1 and CDR2: MGHRA, YSYEKL. V lost 3 bases and J 7 bases, leaving 12 bases between the germline ends. CDR3 length: 13 residues.

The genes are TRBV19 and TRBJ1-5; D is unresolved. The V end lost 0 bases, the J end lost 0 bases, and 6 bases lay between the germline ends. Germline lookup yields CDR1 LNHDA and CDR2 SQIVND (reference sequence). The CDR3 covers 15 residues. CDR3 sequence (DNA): TGTGCCAGTAGTATAGATTTAGATAGCAATCAGCCCCAGCATTTT. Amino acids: CASSIDLDSNQPQHF.

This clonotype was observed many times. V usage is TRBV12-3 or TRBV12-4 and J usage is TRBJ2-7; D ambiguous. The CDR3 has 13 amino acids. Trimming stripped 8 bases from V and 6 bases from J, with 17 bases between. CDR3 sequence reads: CASQGTVSPEQYF. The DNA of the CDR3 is TGTGCCAGCCAAGGCACAGTGTCCCCCGAGCAGTACTTC.

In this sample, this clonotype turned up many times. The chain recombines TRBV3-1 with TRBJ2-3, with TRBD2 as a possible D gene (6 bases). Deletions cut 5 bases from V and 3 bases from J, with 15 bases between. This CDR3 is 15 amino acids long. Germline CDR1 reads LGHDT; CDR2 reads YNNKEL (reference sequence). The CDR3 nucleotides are TGTGCCAGCAGCTACTCTAGTCGGGGGACAGATACGCAGTATTTT. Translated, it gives CASSYSSRGTDTQYF.

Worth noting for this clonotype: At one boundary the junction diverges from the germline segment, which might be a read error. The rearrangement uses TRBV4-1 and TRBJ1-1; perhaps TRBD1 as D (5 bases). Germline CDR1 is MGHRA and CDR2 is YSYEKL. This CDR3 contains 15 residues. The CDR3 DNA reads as TGCGCCGGCAGCCAAGACGGGACGTGGGACACTGAAGCTTTCTTT. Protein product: CAGSQDGTWDTEAFF.

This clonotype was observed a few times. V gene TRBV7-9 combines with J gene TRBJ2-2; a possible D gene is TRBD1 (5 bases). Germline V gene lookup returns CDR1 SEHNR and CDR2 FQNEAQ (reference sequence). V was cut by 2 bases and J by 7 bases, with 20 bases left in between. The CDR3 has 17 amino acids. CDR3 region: CASSLSADTTKDGELFF. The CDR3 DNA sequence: TGTGCCAGCAGCTTATCCGCGGACACAACCAAGGACGGGGAGCTGTTTTTT. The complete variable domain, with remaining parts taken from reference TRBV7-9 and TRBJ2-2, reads DTGVSQNPRHKITKRGQNVTFRCDPISEHNRLYWYRQTLGQGPEFLTYFQNEAQLEKSRLLSDRFSAERPKGSFSTLEIQRTEQGDSAMYLCASSLSADTTKDGELFFGEGSRLTVL.

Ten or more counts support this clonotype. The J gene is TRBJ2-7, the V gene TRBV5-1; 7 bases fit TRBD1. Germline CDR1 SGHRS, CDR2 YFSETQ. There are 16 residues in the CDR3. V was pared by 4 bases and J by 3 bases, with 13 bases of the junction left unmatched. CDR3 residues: CASSERTGQYYYEQYF. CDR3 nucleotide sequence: TGCGCCAGCAGCGAACGGACGGGACAGTACTACTACGAGCAGTACTTC.

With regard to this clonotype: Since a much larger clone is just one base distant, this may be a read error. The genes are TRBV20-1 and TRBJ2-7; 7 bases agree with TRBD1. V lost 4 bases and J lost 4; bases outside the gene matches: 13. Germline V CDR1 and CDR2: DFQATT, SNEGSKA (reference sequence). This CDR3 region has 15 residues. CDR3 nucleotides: TGCAGTGCTACCGGGATCGGACAGGATGTTTACGAGCAGTACTTC. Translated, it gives CSATGIGQDVYEQYF.

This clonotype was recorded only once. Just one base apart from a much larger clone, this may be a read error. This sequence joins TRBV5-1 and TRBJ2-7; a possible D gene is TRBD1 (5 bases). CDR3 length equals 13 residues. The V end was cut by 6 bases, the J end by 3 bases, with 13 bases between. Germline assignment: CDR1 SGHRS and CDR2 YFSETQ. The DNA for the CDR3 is TGCGCCAGCACCCTTGTCAGGGACTACGAGCAGTACTTC. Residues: CASTLVRDYEQYF.

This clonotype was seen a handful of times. The chain's CDR3 is CSTTSGDTDTQYF. The DNA of the CDR3 is TGCAGTACGACTAGCGGGGACACAGATACGCAGTATTTT. The chain combines TRBV20-1 with TRBJ2-3; TRBD2 matches at 11 bases. V shed 8 bases and J 2 bases; nucleotides not matched to a gene: 3. The CDR3 extends over 13 amino acids. In germline, CDR1 is DFQATT, CDR2 SNEGSKA (reference sequence).

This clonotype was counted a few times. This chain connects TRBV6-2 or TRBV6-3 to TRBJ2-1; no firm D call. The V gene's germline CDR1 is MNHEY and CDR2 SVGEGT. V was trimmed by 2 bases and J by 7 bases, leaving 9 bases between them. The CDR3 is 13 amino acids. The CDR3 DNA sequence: TGTGCCAGCAGTTACACCCCTATTAATGAGCAGTTCTTC. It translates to CASSYTPINEQFF.

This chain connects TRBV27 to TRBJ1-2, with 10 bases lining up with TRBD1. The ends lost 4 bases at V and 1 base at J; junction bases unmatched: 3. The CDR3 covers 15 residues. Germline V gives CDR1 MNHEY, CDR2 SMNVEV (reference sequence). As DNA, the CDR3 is TGTGCCAGCAGTTCCGGACAGGGGGTTAACTATGGCTACACCTTC. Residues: CASSSGQGVNYGYTF.

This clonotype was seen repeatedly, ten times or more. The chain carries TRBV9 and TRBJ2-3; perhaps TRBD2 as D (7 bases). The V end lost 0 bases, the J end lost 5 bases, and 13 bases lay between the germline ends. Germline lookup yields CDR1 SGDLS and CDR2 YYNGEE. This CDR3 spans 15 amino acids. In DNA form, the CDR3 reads TGTGCCAGCAGCGTAGAGGGGGGGCGTGGAGATACGCAGTATTTT. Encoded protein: CASSVEGGRGDTQYF.

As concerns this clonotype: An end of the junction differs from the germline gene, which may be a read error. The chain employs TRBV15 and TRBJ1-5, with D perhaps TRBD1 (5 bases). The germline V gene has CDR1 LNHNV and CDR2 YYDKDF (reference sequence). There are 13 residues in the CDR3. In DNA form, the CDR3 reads TGTGCCACCGGGGCGACAGCGGATCAGCCCAAGCATTTT. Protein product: CATGATADQPKHF. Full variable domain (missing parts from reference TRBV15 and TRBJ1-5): DAMVIQNPRYQVTQFGKPVTLSCSQTLNHNVMYWYQQKSSQAPKLLFHYYDKDFNNEADTPDNFQSRRPNTSFCFLDIRSPGLGDTAMYLCATGATADQPKHFGDGTRLSIL.

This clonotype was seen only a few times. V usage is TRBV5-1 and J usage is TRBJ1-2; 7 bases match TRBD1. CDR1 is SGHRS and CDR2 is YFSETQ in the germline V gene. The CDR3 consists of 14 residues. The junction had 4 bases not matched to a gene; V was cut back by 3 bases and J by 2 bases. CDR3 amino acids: CASSSTTGNYGYTF. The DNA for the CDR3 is TGCGCCAGCAGCTCAACGACAGGGAACTATGGCTACACCTTC.